The TCR beta chain described here comes from a study of blood T cell repertoires in COVID-19. The germline gives CDR1 SGDLS, CDR2 YYNGEE. The V gene lost 0 bases and the J gene lost 3 bases, with 2 bases spanning the gap. This CDR3 has 12 amino acids. Clones were sequenced by immunoSEQ multiplex PCR, and TCRdb holds only the in-frame ones, with some missing. There are roughly 230,000 clones in the sample; more than 70% occur only once, and roughly 9.4% lies in the top ten. The specimen was peripheral blood. The receptor comes from a man aged 40-49 years with active or convalescent COVID-19. The J gene is TRBJ2-3, the V gene TRBV9; no firm D call. CDR3 nucleotide sequence: TGTGCCAGCAGCGTAGCTACAGATACGCAGTATTTT. Residues: CASSVATDTQYF.